The 8 T cell receptor beta chains reported below all come from one sample, sequenced in a study of regulatory T cells in long-lasting Graves disease. To make TCR beta libraries, researchers used iRepertoire HTBI primers and Arm-PCR of CDR3 regions. Each CDR3 protein is one row after TCRdb ran MiXCR on the multiplex PCR reads. This repertoire shows some 370,000 distinct CDR3 sequences, 12% found once; its top ten account for approximately 20%. Indicated time point: newly diagnosed GD, antithyroid drugs for less than 3 months. Preparation of the TCR library used RNA extracted from PBMCs. These records were also assigned to another study, of T cells in Graves' hyperthyroidism and ophthalmopathy.

The source was peripheral blood mononuclear cells (PBMCs), collected at new diagnosis, from a patient treated with antithyroid drugs. Receptors were obtained from a woman in her late teens or twenties with Graves disease.

This rearrangement joins TRBV29-1 to TRBJ2-7, with D possibly being TRBD1 (5 bases). The CDR3 covers 15 residues. CDR1 is SQVTM and CDR2 is ANQGSEA in the germline V gene. With 2 bases removed from V and 2 bases from J, the gap between germline ends came to 16 bases. The CDR3 bases are TGCAGCGTTGAATTCCCCCGGGCAGGGCCCTACGAGCAGTACTTC. Translated: CSVEFPRAGPYEQYF.

The gene calls are TRBV14 and TRBJ1-5, with TRBD1 matching over 7 bases. Germline V lookup: CDR1 SGHDN, CDR2 FVKESK. The CDR3 runs 17 residues. After removal of 1 base from V and 4 bases from J, the junction contained 10 bases not matched to a gene. The CDR3 DNA reads TGTGCCAGCAGCCAAGTCGTGTGGACAGGATGGAATCAGCCCCAGCATTTT. It translates to CASSQVVWTGWNQPQHF.

This clonotype was seen many times. The J gene is TRBJ1-2, the V gene TRBV4-3, with D perhaps matching TRBD1 (5 bases). The CDR3 has 15 residues. Germline assignment: CDR1 LGHNA and CDR2 YSLEER. Trimming removed 1 base from V and 0 bases from J, with 9 bases in between. The CDR3 loop is CASSQGQLANYGYTF. The CDR3 region has the DNA TGCGCCAGCAGCCAAGGACAGTTAGCTAACTATGGCTACACCTTC.

This clonotype occurred a few times. This sequence joins TRBV5-1 and TRBJ2-3, with 7 bases aligning to TRBD1. The CDR3 loop spans 14 amino acids. The V gene's germline CDR1 is SGHRS and CDR2 YFSETQ. V lost 7 bases, J lost 2 bases, and 7 bases stayed unmatched. In nucleotides, the CDR3 is TGCGCCAGCGGACCGGGACAGCCCACAGATACGCAGTATTTT. Translating gives CASGPGQPTDTQYF. Complete variable domain (other parts from reference TRBV5-1 and TRBJ2-3): KAGVTQTPRYLIKTRGQQVTLSCSPISGHRSVSWYQQTPGQGLQFLFEYFSETQRNKGNFPGRFSGRQFSNSRSEMNVSTLELGDSALYLCASGPGQPTDTQYFGPGTRLTVL.

This clonotype was recorded a few times. This chain uses TRBV27 with TRBJ1-6; D not certain. The V gene lost 5 bases and the J gene lost 7 bases, with 9 bases spanning the gap. The CDR3 extends over 13 amino acids. CDR1 MNHEY and CDR2 SMNVEV come from the germline V gene (reference sequence). The CDR3 region is CASSLLLNSPLHF. The CDR3 DNA reads as TGTGCCAGCAGTCTACTACTCAATTCACCCCTCCACTTT.

This clonotype showed up many times. The J gene is TRBJ1-1, the V gene TRBV7-2; 12 bases agree with TRBD1. The CDR3 totals 17 residues. J lost 1 base, V lost 5 bases, and 8 bases had no gene match. CDR1 and CDR2 (germline): SGHTA, FQGNSA. In DNA, the CDR3 is TGTGCCAGCAGCCCCATCCCGGGACAGGGGGCGAACACTGAAGCTTTCTTT. Translating it yields CASSPIPGQGANTEAFF.

This clonotype was detected ten times or more. J is TRBJ2-1 and V is TRBV28; 8 positions agree with TRBD2. In germline, CDR1 is MDHEN, CDR2 SYDVKM. The CDR3 extends over 15 amino acids. V shed 6 bases, J shed 5 bases, and the junction held 9 bases outside the gene matches. The CDR3 spells CASSYLGLADNEQFF. The CDR3 DNA sequence: TGTGCCAGCAGCTACCTTGGACTAGCCGACAATGAGCAGTTCTTC.

Remarks on this clonotype: This could be a read error, since a much larger clone is one nucleotide away. The chain is built from TRBV29-1 and TRBJ1-3, with 7 bases fitting TRBD1. CDR1 and CDR2 from the germline V gene are SQVTM and ANQGSEA. CDR3 size: 16 residues. The CDR3 nucleotides are TGCAGCGTTGGGGACAGTCGGGGGACCTCTGGAGACACCATATATTTT. Translated: CSVGDSRGTSGDTIYF.